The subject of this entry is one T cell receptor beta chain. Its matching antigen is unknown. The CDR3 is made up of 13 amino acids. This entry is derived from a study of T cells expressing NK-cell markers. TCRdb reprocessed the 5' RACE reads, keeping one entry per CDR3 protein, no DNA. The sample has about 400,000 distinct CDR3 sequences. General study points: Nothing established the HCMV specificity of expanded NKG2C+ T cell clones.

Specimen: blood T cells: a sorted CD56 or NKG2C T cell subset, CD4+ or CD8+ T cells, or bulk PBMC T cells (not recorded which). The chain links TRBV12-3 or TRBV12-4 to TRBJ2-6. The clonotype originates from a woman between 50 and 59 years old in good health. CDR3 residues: CASSPLLANVLTF.